Listed here are 19 T cell receptor beta chains from one sample, sequenced in a study of radiotherapy plus CTLA-4 blockade in lung cancer. This table comes from immunoSEQ multiplex PCR, and its TCRdb copy is limited to in-frame clones, with some not included. Of tens of thousands of clones listed, more than 70% are singletons. Sequenced here: peripheral blood, sampled from a patient treated with radiotherapy plus ipilimumab. The source is a human donor with non-small cell lung cancer who had stable disease on radiotherapy plus ipilimumab.

The chain employs TRBV10-1 and TRBJ2-5; 9 bases match TRBD1. Losses at the gene ends were 1 base for V and 5 bases for J; bases not matched to a gene: 5. The CDR3 extends over 15 amino acids. Germline V gene sequence: CDR1 WNHNN, CDR2 SYGVQD (reference sequence). The CDR3 loop reads CASSEWTGVGETQYF. In DNA, the CDR3 is TGCGCCAGCAGTGAGTGGACAGGGGTTGGGGAGACCCAGTACTTC.

CDR3 DNA sequence: TGTGCCAGTAGTATGGGCAGGGGTGGCGGCTATGGCTACACCTTC. Translated: CASSMGRGGGYGYTF. The genes are TRBV19 and TRBJ1-2; tentative D call: TRBD1 (6 bases). Germline CDR1 reads LNHDA; CDR2 reads SQIVND (reference sequence). With 3 bases removed from V and 4 bases from J, the gap between germline ends came to 15 bases. The CDR3 is 15 amino acids.

V gene TRBV29-1 combines with J gene TRBJ1-2, with a possible D match to TRBD1 (6 bases). This CDR3 is built from 13 residues. Germline V CDR1 and CDR2: SQVTM, ANQGSEA. V lost 7 bases to trimming and J lost 10 bases, with 22 bases between them. DNA for the CDR3: TGCAGCGCCGCCCGGGGGGACAAGAGGGCCTACACCTTC. Its translation: CSAARGDKRAYTF. The full variable domain, completed using reference TRBV29-1 and TRBJ1-2, is SAVISQKPSRDICQRGTSLTIQCQVDSQVTMMFWYRQQPGQSLTLIATANQGSEATYESGFVIDKFPISRPNLTFSTLTVSNMSPEDSSIYLCSAARGDKRAYTFGSGTRLTVV.

The chain is built from TRBV7-9 and TRBJ1-2; the D is unclear. Trimming removed 2 bases from V and 0 bases from J, with 19 bases in between. The germline gives CDR1 SEHNR, CDR2 FQNEAQ (reference sequence). This CDR3 has 18 residues. CDR3 bases: TGTGCCAGCAGCTTAATACCTCACCCCAGGACGGCTAACTATGGCTACACCTTC. It specifies CASSLIPHPRTANYGYTF.

The rearrangement joins TRBV10-3 to TRBJ1-2, with TRBD1 matching over 9 bases. Germline V lookup: CDR1 ENHRY, CDR2 SYGVKD. The trim removed 6 bases at V and 2 bases at J, leaving 4 bases unmatched. The CDR3 spans 14 residues. The CDR3 region is CAIRGTGLNYGYTF. The CDR3 DNA sequence: TGTGCCATCAGAGGGACAGGGTTAAACTATGGCTACACCTTC.

The chain joins TRBV28 to TRBJ1-2; tentatively, D is TRBD1 (5 bases). The CDR3 has 14 amino acids. Germline-derived CDR1 and CDR2 are MDHEN and SYDVKM. V was shortened by 6 bases and J by 2 bases, with 13 bases between the two germline ends. This CDR3 is CASRTGGRNYGYTF. CDR3 in DNA: TGTGCCAGCAGGACGGGGGGACGGAACTATGGCTACACCTTC.

The chain links TRBV4-1 to TRBJ1-2; D ambiguous. The CDR3 covers 15 residues. Germline lookup yields CDR1 MGHRA and CDR2 YSYEKL. Trimming cost V 0 bases and J 5 bases, with 13 bases left between them. CDR3 nucleotide sequence: TGCGCCAGCAGCCAAGATGTCCAGGAGCTATATGGCTACACCTTC. Translating it yields CASSQDVQELYGYTF.

The chain employs TRBV5-5 and TRBJ1-2; D remains ambiguous. The CDR3 consists of 15 residues. V was cut by 2 bases and J by 6 bases, with 17 bases left in between. The V gene's germline CDR1 is SGHKS and CDR2 YYEKEE (reference sequence). DNA of the CDR3: TGTGCCAGCAGCTTTGACCCTAATGCAGCGAATGGCTACACCTTC. Its translation: CASSFDPNAANGYTF.

In DNA, the CDR3 is TGTGCCAGCAGCGCACAGGTCTTCTCTGGAAACACCATATATTTT. Translating gives CASSAQVFSGNTIYF. The V gene is TRBV11-2, the J gene TRBJ1-3; maybe TRBD1 (5 bases). The CDR3 has 15 amino acids. The V gene's germline CDR1 is SGHAT and CDR2 FQNNGV. V lost 5 bases to trimming and J lost 0 bases, with 11 bases between them.

The rearrangement joins TRBV5-1 to TRBJ1-6, with D tentatively TRBD1 (5 bases). Germline V gene sequence: CDR1 SGHRS, CDR2 YFSETQ. The length of the CDR3 is 16 residues. V lost 0 bases, J lost 6 bases, and 13 bases lay in between. CDR3 sequence reads: CASSLAAGSPNSPLHF. CDR3 nucleotides: TGCGCCAGCAGCTTGGCCGCAGGGTCCCCTAATTCACCCCTCCACTTT.

This clone was observed once. The genes are TRBV5-4 and TRBJ2-7; 9 nucleotides line up with TRBD2. CDR1 is SGHNT, CDR2 YYREEE, per germline (reference sequence). The CDR3 runs to 16 residues. V lost 4 bases, J lost 4 bases, and 12 bases stayed unmatched. The CDR3 sequence is CASSADSGGRLYEQYF. The DNA for the CDR3 is TGTGCCAGCAGCGCGGATAGCGGGGGTCGATTATACGAGCAGTACTTC.

This clone was recorded a few times. V is TRBV27 and J is TRBJ1-2; 8 positions match TRBD1. Unmatched junction bases numbered 8, after V lost 8 bases and J lost 3 bases. Germline-derived CDR1 and CDR2 are MNHEY and SMNVEV (reference sequence). CDR3 length: 14 amino acids. The CDR3 region is CASRALDRDYGYTF. The CDR3 nucleotides are TGTGCCAGCCGCGCCCTGGACAGGGACTATGGCTACACCTTC.

This sequence joins TRBV7-6 and TRBJ1-1; unclear D gene. The CDR3 runs 14 residues. V shed 5 bases and J shed 2 bases, with 12 bases lying between them. CDR1 and CDR2 (germline): SGHVS, FNYEAQ. The CDR3 reads CASSLDTINTEAFF. The CDR3 DNA sequence: TGTGCCAGCAGCCTCGACACAATCAACACTGAAGCTTTCTTT.

The chain uses TRBV5-4 and TRBJ2-1; D not certain. This CDR3 is 12 amino acids long. Germline CDR1 reads SGHNT; CDR2 reads YYREEE (reference sequence). V dropped 2 bases and J dropped 4 bases, with 4 bases sitting between them. CDR3 amino acids: CASSFDYNEQFF. In nucleotides, the CDR3 is TGTGCCAGCAGCTTTGATTACAATGAGCAGTTCTTC.

The gene calls are TRBV5-1 and TRBJ2-1; D is ambiguous. The CDR3 sequence is 16 residues long. Germline lookup yields CDR1 SGHRS and CDR2 YFSETQ. V dropped 0 bases and J dropped 1 base, with 11 bases sitting between them. CDR3 nucleotides: TGCGCCAGCAGCTTGGATCAGGAACCGTCCTACAATGAGCAGTTCTTC. It specifies CASSLDQEPSYNEQFF.

The rearrangement uses TRBV30 and TRBJ2-1; 10 positions match TRBD2. Germline CDR1 and CDR2: GTSNPN and SVGIG (reference sequence). Trimming took 2 bases from V and 8 from J; bases not matched to a gene: 6. There are 14 residues in the CDR3. CDR3 sequence: CAWSMGLANDEQFF. The CDR3, as DNA: TGTGCCTGGAGTATGGGACTAGCGAACGATGAGCAGTTCTTC. Variable domain in full (rest from reference TRBV30 and TRBJ2-1): SQTIHQWPATLVQPVGSPLSLECTVEGTSNPNLYWYRQAAGRGLQLLFYSVGIGQISSEVPQNLSASRPQDRQFILSSKKLLLSDSGFYLCAWSMGLANDEQFFGPGTRLTVL.

V and J are TRBV18 and TRBJ1-6; D gene ambiguous. The germline V gene has CDR1 KGHSH and CDR2 LQKENI. The CDR3 has 17 residues. V lost 1 base to trimming and J lost 9 bases, with 19 bases between them. CDR3 residues: CASSPLPYSQIISPLHF. DNA for the CDR3: TGTGCCAGCTCACCACTACCGTACAGTCAAATTATTTCACCCCTCCACTTT.

The chain is built from TRBV7-2 and TRBJ2-3, with D perhaps matching TRBD2 (5 bases). The CDR3 contains 15 residues. The germline V gene encodes CDR1 SGHTA and CDR2 FQGNSA. Deletions cut 5 bases from V and 6 bases from J, with 18 bases between. CDR3: CASSIETGFRDTQYF. CDR3 in DNA: TGTGCCAGCAGCATAGAGACGGGGTTCAGGGATACGCAGTATTTT.

Remarks on this clone: The junction and the germline gene differ at one end; a read error may be behind it. Other nucleotide sequences from this sample produce the same CDR3. V and J are TRBV5-4 and TRBJ1-2, with TRBD1 identical over 7 bases. The CDR3 spans 16 residues. Germline CDR1 SGHNT, CDR2 YYREEE (reference sequence). The CDR3 bases are TGTGCCAGCAGCTTGGCCAGGGACAGTAGGAGATATGGTTACACCTTC. Encoded protein: CASSLARDSRRYGYTF.